This entry describes one T cell receptor (beta chain). The antigen is unknown. Assay: immunoSEQ multiplex PCR; the TCRdb copy retains only in-frame clones and omits some. Of roughly 92,000 clones listed, roughly 90% are singletons. These data belong to a study of graft-versus-host responses after intestinal transplantation. In the study overall: Every transplant recipient was induced with anti-thymocyte globulin, then maintained on tacrolimus and steroids for 2 to 4 years. Study findings and constraints: GvH clones occurred in recipient marrow; some first appeared in ileum or blood. The highest levels of circulating GvH clones went along with early declines in HvG clones after transplant.

Specimen: unstimulated CD4+ T cells sorted from spleen or lymph node cells, collected before intestinal transplant. The clonotype was recovered from a human donor who received an intestinal transplant.

CDR3 loop: CASSLSRLGGGEKLFF. The CDR3 bases are TGTGCCAGCAGCTTATCTCGGCTGGGGGGGGGTGAAAAACTGTTTTTT. The rearrangement joins TRBV7-9 to TRBJ1-4; TRBD1 is a possible D gene (5 bases). Trimming shortened V by 2 bases and J by 7 bases, and 17 bases separated the two germline ends. This CDR3 has 16 residues. Germline V gene sequence: CDR1 SEHNR, CDR2 FQNEAQ (reference sequence).